These 30 T cell receptor beta chains originate from one sample sequenced in a study of T cells after yellow fever vaccination. TCRdb redid the calling of the 5' RACE reads with MiXCR, one entry per CDR3 protein. The table lists approximately 69,000 distinct CDR3 sequences, around 5% of them singletons, with less than 2.5% in the top ten. Sample: CD4+ T cells sorted from PBMCs, taken approximately 15 days after the first yellow fever vaccination. All receptors derive from a man aged 18-30 years who received the YFV17D yellow fever vaccine.

This clonotype was recorded at least ten times. The rearrangement links TRBV4-1 to TRBJ2-3, with D unresolved. CDR1 is MGHRA and CDR2 is YSYEKL in the germline V gene. The CDR3 runs to 13 residues. The germline V and J ends were trimmed by 4 bases and 3 bases, with 8 bases remaining between them. Written as DNA, the CDR3 is TGCGCCAGCAGCCTAGCTCGAACAGATACGCAGTATTTT. It is translated as CASSLARTDTQYF.

This clonotype was seen repeatedly, ten times or more. The chain has TRBV6-5 and TRBJ1-6, with D unresolved. The CDR3 totals 14 residues. Trimming cost V 6 bases and J 10 bases, with 16 bases left between them. Germline values: CDR1 MNHEY, CDR2 SVGAGI. CDR3 sequence (DNA): TGTGCCAGCAGATGGACTGGATTGGGGTCACCCCTCCACTTT. This gives the protein CASRWTGLGSPLHF.

This clonotype was seen a handful of times. The chain carries TRBV11-2 and TRBJ1-2, with D tentatively TRBD1 (6 bases). Germline V CDR1 and CDR2: SGHAT, FQNNGV. The CDR3 sequence is 19 residues long. V lost 5 bases and J lost 0, with 25 bases in between. This CDR3 reads CASSRRQVPGARSNYGYTF. DNA for the CDR3: TGTGCCAGCAGCAGACGACAGGTCCCGGGGGCACGCTCTAACTATGGCTACACCTTC.

In its sample, this clonotype was seen many times. Here the CDR3 DNA reads TGTGCCTCCGGGGGGGAGTATGCGTTGTGGGATGAGCAGTTCTTC. This encodes CASGGEYALWDEQFF. This chain uses TRBV5-7 with TRBJ2-1; 8 bases line up with TRBD2. TRBV5-7 is designated an ORF whose function remains uncertain. The length of the CDR3 is 15 residues. V shed 10 bases and J 8 bases; nucleotides not matched to a gene: 17.

This clonotype turned up a few times. This chain connects TRBV11-2 to TRBJ2-7; D gene unclear. The CDR3 is 12 residues long. V was cut by 5 bases and J by 3 bases, with 8 bases left in between. CDR1 and CDR2 (germline): SGHAT, FQNNGV. The CDR3 DNA follows: TGTGCCAGCAGCCCGTTCAACTACGAGCAGTACTTC. Translating it yields CASSPFNYEQYF.

This clonotype was detected ten times or more. The chain recombines TRBV12-3 or TRBV12-4 with TRBJ2-5, with 7 nucleotides matching TRBD1. The CDR3 has 13 residues. The trim removed 5 bases at V and 3 bases at J, leaving 3 bases unmatched. CDR3 residues: CASSRGQEETQYF. DNA for the CDR3: TGTGCCAGCAGTCGTGGACAGGAAGAGACCCAGTACTTC.

The sample holds many counts of this clonotype. The CDR3 DNA follows: TGTGCCAGCAGTTTCCTCGGGCAGGGATCTGAAGCTTTCTTT. This gives the protein CASSFLGQGSEAFF. The V and J genes are TRBV27 and TRBJ1-1; tentatively, D is TRBD1 (5 bases). The CDR3 spans 14 residues. Trimming left V 3 bases short and J 6 bases short, with 14 bases between. Germline-derived CDR1 and CDR2 are MNHEY and SMNVEV (reference sequence).

This clonotype was found many times. V usage is TRBV4-3 and J usage is TRBJ2-1, with TRBD1 identical over 9 bases. There are 17 residues in the CDR3. Germline V gene lookup returns CDR1 LGHNA and CDR2 YSLEER. V lost 4 bases and J lost 8; bases outside the gene matches: 15. The CDR3 nucleotides are TGCGCCAGCAGCCCTTCGCCTGGACAGGGGCCTTGGGATGAGCAGTTCTTC. Its translation: CASSPSPGQGPWDEQFF.

Ten or more counts support this clonotype. V gene TRBV23-1 combines with J gene TRBJ1-1; unclear D gene. TRBV23-1 is classed as an ORF, of uncertain function. The CDR3 sequence is 13 residues long. V was pared by 3 bases and J by 10 bases, with 15 bases between. The CDR3 DNA follows: TGCGCCAGCAGTCATCTGGGCCGCCACGGAGCTTTCTTT. Protein: CASSHLGRHGAFF.

The J gene is TRBJ2-3, the V gene TRBV24-1, with D uncertain. The germline V and J ends were trimmed by 5 bases and 0 bases, with 5 bases remaining between them. Germline CDR1 reads KGHDR; CDR2 reads SFDVKD. The CDR3 extends over 13 amino acids. The CDR3 sequence is CATSVTSTDTQYF. CDR3 bases: TGTGCCACCAGTGTAACTAGCACAGATACGCAGTATTTT.

This clonotype was recorded at least ten times. This chain links TRBV20-1 with TRBJ2-5; D is uncertain. This CDR3 comprises 12 residues. Germline lookup yields CDR1 DFQATT and CDR2 SNEGSKA (reference sequence). V dropped 2 bases and J dropped 1 base, with 5 bases sitting between them. In nucleotides, the CDR3 is TGCAGTGCTAGAACGGGCCAAGAGACCCAGTACTTC. It specifies CSARTGQETQYF.

This clonotype was seen at least ten times. The gene calls are TRBV6-2 or TRBV6-3 and TRBJ2-1; TRBD1 is a possible D gene (5 bases). V was clipped by 3 bases and J by 0 bases, with 15 bases between them. The CDR3 runs to 17 residues. CDR1 and CDR2 (germline): MNHEY, SVGEGT. CDR3 bases: TGTGCCAGCAGTTATCGTCTGGGGCCCAGCTCCTACAATGAGCAGTTCTTC. Translation gives CASSYRLGPSSYNEQFF.

Notes on this clonotype: A much larger clone lies one base from this, so it may be a read error. The chain combines TRBV7-2 with TRBJ2-5; maybe TRBD2 (6 bases). Per the germline V gene, CDR1 is SGHTA and CDR2 is FQGNSA. With 3 bases removed from V and 5 bases from J, the gap between germline ends came to 19 bases. The CDR3 has 16 residues. The CDR3 region has the DNA TGTGCCAGCAGCTTCCTCCTCCTAGCGATTGGGGAGACCCAGTACTTC. It translates to CASSFLLLAIGETQYF.

This clonotype was picked up many times. This rearrangement joins TRBV6-5 to TRBJ2-5; D gene uncertain. The CDR3 loop spans 15 amino acids. The ends were cut back, 7 bases at V and 1 base at J, with 16 bases in the middle. CDR1 and CDR2 (germline): MNHEY, SVGAGI. CDR3 in amino acids: CASIDPVGGQETQYF. CDR3 coding DNA: TGTGCCAGCATCGACCCGGTAGGCGGCCAAGAGACCCAGTACTTC.

Many counts were recorded for this clonotype. The rearrangement links TRBV12-3 or TRBV12-4 to TRBJ1-2, with D uncertain. This CDR3 spans 11 amino acids. The V and J ends lost 7 bases and 8 bases respectively, with 11 bases between them. CDR3 nucleotides: TGTGCCAGCACCGACGGCGTCGGCTACACCTTC. Its protein product is CASTDGVGYTF.

This clonotype was counted ten times or more. This chain connects TRBV6-1 to TRBJ2-2, with D perhaps matching TRBD2 (7 bases). V was shortened by 5 bases and J by 3 bases, with 16 bases between the two germline ends. The CDR3 loop spans 16 amino acids. CDR1 MNHNS and CDR2 SASEGT come from the germline V gene. For the CDR3, the DNA is TGTGCCAGCAGTCTCGGAGGGGGGGCCTACACCGGGGAGCTGTTTTTT. It translates to CASSLGGGAYTGELFF.

This clonotype was observed at least ten times. The chain has TRBV2 and TRBJ2-1; 9 bases line up with TRBD2. CDR3 length: 15 residues. The germline V gene encodes CDR1 SNHLY and CDR2 FYNNEI. V shed 2 bases and J 9 bases; nucleotides not matched to a gene: 8. CDR3 loop: CASSELAGGQSEQFF. CDR3 bases: TGTGCCAGCAGTGAATTGGCGGGGGGGCAGAGTGAGCAGTTCTTC.

This clonotype has more than one count but fewer than ten. The chain joins TRBV7-3 to TRBJ1-1, with D perhaps TRBD1 (5 bases). The V end lost 5 bases, the J end lost 5 bases, and 12 bases lay between the germline ends. Germline CDR1 SGHTA, CDR2 FQGTGA. The CDR3 contains 13 residues. The CDR3 is CASSPIGGTEAFF. The CDR3 DNA follows: TGTGCCAGCAGCCCTATTGGGGGGACTGAAGCTTTCTTT.

Many counts were recorded for this clonotype. This chain joins TRBV7-9 and TRBJ2-2; D assignment may be TRBD1 or TRBD2 (5 bases each). V shed 8 bases and J shed 1 base, with 14 bases lying between them. The CDR3 has 15 residues. Germline CDR1 is SEHNR and CDR2 is FQNEAQ (reference sequence). CDR3 nucleotides: TGTGCCAGCGAGCTTCGGGACGGGAACACCGGGGAGCTGTTTTTT. Translated, it gives CASELRDGNTGELFF.

At least ten counts were recorded for this clonotype. The rearrangement uses TRBV5-5 and TRBJ2-2, with TRBD1 identical over 8 bases. Unmatched junction bases numbered 3, after V lost 4 bases and J lost 4 bases. The V gene's germline CDR1 is SGHKS and CDR2 YYEKEE (reference sequence). The CDR3 is 14 residues long. As DNA, the CDR3 is TGTGCCAGCAGCCAAGGGACAGGCACCGGGGAGCTGTTTTTT. Its protein product is CASSQGTGTGELFF.

In its sample, this clonotype was seen many times. The chain couples TRBV6-5 to TRBJ2-7, with 8 positions matching TRBD2. The CDR3 sequence is 17 residues long. V lost 5 bases to trimming and J lost 0 bases; unmatched junction nucleotides: 12. The germline gives CDR1 MNHEY, CDR2 SVGAGI. CDR3 residues: CASSRNSGTRSSYEQYV. CDR3 bases: TGTGCCAGCAGTCGCAATTCCGGGACTAGAAGCTCCTACGAGCAGTACGTC.

This clonotype was detected many times. The genes are TRBV12-3 or TRBV12-4 and TRBJ1-3, with D unclear. The CDR3 has 20 amino acids. Trimming shortened V by 6 bases and J by 0 bases, and 27 bases separated the two germline ends. Written as DNA, the CDR3 is TGTGCCAGCAGCCGCCCTCCGGGAAGAGCCGCTTGGGGCTCTGGAAACACCATATATTTT. Amino acids: CASSRPPGRAAWGSGNTIYF.

This clonotype was detected many times. The chain recombines TRBV9 with TRBJ2-7; D call uncertain. The CDR3 has 15 amino acids. Germline V CDR1 and CDR2: SGDLS, YYNGEE. The germline V and J ends were trimmed by 0 bases and 0 bases, with 10 bases remaining between them. The CDR3 spells CASSVAAVSSYEQYF. The CDR3 DNA reads as TGTGCCAGCAGCGTAGCGGCAGTCAGCTCCTACGAGCAGTACTTC.

This clonotype was observed many times. The chain links TRBV5-1 to TRBJ1-1, with no clear D. Germline CDR1 reads SGHRS; CDR2 reads YFSETQ. V shed 0 bases and J shed 0 bases, with 9 bases lying between them. The CDR3 sequence is 15 residues long. As DNA, the CDR3 is TGCGCCAGCAGCTTGGAAGGTTACATGAACACTGAAGCTTTCTTT. Translating gives CASSLEGYMNTEAFF. Full variable domain (outside the CDR3, taken from reference TRBV5-1 and TRBJ1-1): KAGVTQTPRYLIKTRGQQVTLSCSPISGHRSVSWYQQTPGQGLQFLFEYFSETQRNKGNFPGRFSGRQFSNSRSEMNVSTLELGDSALYLCASSLEGYMNTEAFFGQGTRLTVV.

This clonotype was picked up many times. This CDR3 reads CATSDPGTSGHNEQFF. The CDR3 DNA follows: TGTGCCACCAGTGACCCGGGGACTAGCGGGCACAATGAGCAGTTCTTC. This chain connects TRBV24-1 to TRBJ2-1; TRBD2 matches at 12 bases. V shed 4 bases and J 5 bases; nucleotides not matched to a gene: 5. Germline CDR1 reads KGHDR; CDR2 reads SFDVKD. The length of the CDR3 is 16 residues.

Details on this clonotype: One base away lies a much larger clone, so this may be a sequencing read error. The chain has TRBV7-6 and TRBJ1-5; D uncertain. The CDR3 has 14 amino acids. Germline loops: CDR1 SGHVS, CDR2 FNYEAQ. Trimming removed 5 bases at V and 4 bases at J, with 12 bases between. CDR3 sequence reads: CASSVAQVNQPQHF. CDR3 sequence (DNA): TGTGCCAGCAGCGTCGCTCAGGTTAATCAGCCCCAGCATTTT.

This clonotype was picked up many times. The chain uses TRBV5-1 and TRBJ2-3; no firm D call. The length of the CDR3 is 14 residues. V lost 3 bases and J 3 bases, leaving 11 bases between the germline ends. Germline V gives CDR1 SGHRS, CDR2 YFSETQ. The CDR3 DNA reads as TGCGCCAGCAGCTGGACCTTCGGGACAGATACGCAGTATTTT. It codes for CASSWTFGTDTQYF.

There are many counts of this clonotype. The genes are TRBV29-1 and TRBJ1-1; D is unclear. Deletions cut 4 bases from V and 0 bases from J, with 6 bases between. Germline V gene data show CDR1 as SQVTM and CDR2 as ANQGSEA. This CDR3 is 12 amino acids long. The CDR3 nucleotides are TGCAGCGTTGCGTGGGTGAACACTGAAGCTTTCTTT. This translates into CSVAWVNTEAFF.

This clonotype was detected ten times or more. V and J are TRBV5-1 and TRBJ2-2; the D gene is possibly TRBD1 (6 bases). In germline, CDR1 is SGHRS, CDR2 YFSETQ. V was clipped by 1 base and J by 7 bases, with 14 bases between them. This CDR3 region has 15 residues. For the CDR3, the DNA is TGCGCCAGCAGCTTGACAACAGGGAGTATCGGGGAGCTGTTTTTT. The encoded protein is CASSLTTGSIGELFF. Full variable domain (remainder filled in from reference TRBV5-1 and TRBJ2-2): KAGVTQTPRYLIKTRGQQVTLSCSPISGHRSVSWYQQTPGQGLQFLFEYFSETQRNKGNFPGRFSGRQFSNSRSEMNVSTLELGDSALYLCASSLTTGSIGELFFGEGSRLTVL.

The sample holds many counts of this clonotype. The chain has TRBV7-6 and TRBJ2-5; 8 bases map to TRBD2. Germline CDR1 is SGHVS and CDR2 is FNYEAQ. The trim removed 5 bases at V and 7 bases at J, leaving 6 bases unmatched. The CDR3 is made up of 13 amino acids. The CDR3 region has the DNA TGTGCCAGCAGCCAAGGGACTAGTGGGACCCAGTACTTC. This translates into CASSQGTSGTQYF.